The 14 T cell receptor beta chains below were found in one sample sequenced in a study of T cells in Graves' hyperthyroidism and ophthalmopathy. TCR beta CDR3 sequences were amplified from RNA transcripts. RT-PCR in the first round (using the HTBI primer set) targeted the TCR CDR3. In TCRdb, the multiplex PCR reads were re-called with MiXCR into one record per CDR3 protein. The sample includes hundreds of thousands of distinct CDR3 sequences, around 15% of them seen just once. Material: blood. These receptor sequences come from a woman in her sixties with Graves' ophthalmopathy.

Ten or more counts support this clonotype. The chain is built from TRBV3-1 and TRBJ2-1; maybe TRBD2 (6 bases). This CDR3 is built from 15 residues. V was trimmed by 4 bases and J by 12 bases, leaving 22 bases between them. Germline CDR1 and CDR2: LGHDT and YNNKEL (reference sequence). The CDR3 protein is CASSLGLLPQVGQFF. The DNA for the CDR3 is TGTGCCAGCAGCCTGGGACTTCTCCCCCAGGTCGGGCAGTTCTTC.

The V call is TRBV15, the J call TRBJ2-1, with 15 positions matching TRBD2. Losses at the gene ends were 5 bases for V and 9 bases for J; bases not matched to a gene: 8. This CDR3 has 16 residues. CDR1 LNHNV and CDR2 YYDKDF come from the germline V gene (reference sequence). The CDR3 nucleotides read TGTGCCACCAGCGGAAGGGGACTAGCGGGAGGTATTGAGCAGTTCTTC. This codes for CATSGRGLAGGIEQFF.

The chain links TRBV6-2 or TRBV6-3 to TRBJ2-7, with TRBD2 matching over 8 bases. Unmatched junction bases numbered 11, after V lost 7 bases and J lost 0 bases. The germline CDR1 and CDR2 sequences are MNHEY and SVGEGT. This CDR3 spans 16 amino acids. CDR3 residues: CASTLAATPGSYEQYF. The DNA of the CDR3 is TGTGCCAGCACACTAGCGGCTACCCCCGGCTCCTACGAGCAGTACTTC.

This clonotype was seen more than once but under ten times. This chain links TRBV6-1 with TRBJ2-1, with 8 positions matching TRBD2. This CDR3 has 14 residues. The germline V gene has CDR1 MNHNS and CDR2 SASEGT. Trimming at V came to 5 bases and at J to 7 bases, leaving 7 bases not matched to a gene. For the CDR3, the DNA is TGTGCCAGCAGTACCACTAGCGGAGGGAATGAGCAGTTCTTC. Translating gives CASSTTSGGNEQFF.

This clonotype was seen a handful of times. The chain employs TRBV6-1 and TRBJ1-5; the D is unclear. Germline V gene sequence: CDR1 MNHNS, CDR2 SASEGT. Trimming stripped 5 bases from V and 6 bases from J, with 14 bases between. The CDR3 spans 14 residues. The CDR3 loop reads CASSLGGWSQPQHF. The CDR3 nucleotides read TGTGCCAGCAGTCTTGGCGGGTGGAGTCAGCCCCAGCATTTT.

This clonotype was detected ten times or more. The rearrangement joins TRBV27 to TRBJ2-3; D might be TRBD1 (6 bases). CDR1 MNHEY and CDR2 SMNVEV come from the germline V gene (reference sequence). CDR3 length: 16 residues. Between the trimmed V and J ends, which lost 7 bases and 3 bases, there was a span of 20 bases. The CDR3: CASKWGMGARTDTQYF. The CDR3 nucleotides are TGTGCCAGCAAATGGGGTATGGGGGCACGGACAGATACGCAGTATTTT.

The chain recombines TRBV5-1 with TRBJ2-5; perhaps TRBD1 as D (5 bases). CDR3 length: 14 amino acids. Between the trimmed V and J ends, which lost 2 bases and 4 bases, there was a span of 12 bases. Germline V gene lookup returns CDR1 SGHRS and CDR2 YFSETQ. The CDR3 protein is CASSFDRRVETQYF. CDR3 nucleotide sequence: TGCGCCAGCAGCTTCGACAGAAGAGTAGAGACCCAGTACTTC.

The V gene is TRBV27, the J gene TRBJ1-2; TRBD1 aligns across 8 bases. This CDR3 region has 14 residues. Germline trimming cut 3 bases from V and 10 bases from J; bases unmatched to any gene: 10. Germline V gene sequence: CDR1 MNHEY, CDR2 SMNVEV (reference sequence). The CDR3 here is CASSLLVAGGVYTF. CDR3 DNA: TGTGCCAGCAGTTTGCTTGTCGCAGGGGGCGTCTACACCTTC.

J is TRBJ2-5 and V is TRBV4-2; weak D call: TRBD2 (7 bases). V shed 5 bases and J shed 4 bases, with 20 bases lying between them. The CDR3 totals 16 residues. The germline V gene has CDR1 LGHNA and CDR2 YNFKEQ. The CDR3 here is CASSNSGTGGVETQYF. Here the CDR3 DNA reads TGTGCCAGCAGCAACAGCGGGACTGGGGGCGTAGAGACCCAGTACTTC.

This rearrangement joins TRBV27 to TRBJ2-7; D remains unclear. Germline assignment: CDR1 MNHEY and CDR2 SMNVEV (reference sequence). This CDR3 is built from 14 residues. The V and J ends lost 4 bases and 3 bases respectively, with 13 bases between them. CDR3 sequence reads: CASSYTLGHYEQYF. The CDR3 DNA sequence: TGTGCCAGCAGTTACACCTTGGGTCACTACGAGCAGTACTTC.

At least ten counts were recorded for this clonotype. The chain joins TRBV4-1 to TRBJ2-2; a weak D match, TRBD2 (6 bases). The CDR3 consists of 14 residues. Germline assignment: CDR1 MGHRA and CDR2 YSYEKL. The germline V and J ends were trimmed by 3 bases and 4 bases, with 9 bases remaining between them. The DNA of the CDR3 is TGCGCCAGCAGCCAGGAGGGCCGCACCGGGGAGCTGTTTTTT. Translated, it gives CASSQEGRTGELFF.

This clonotype showed up many times. The rearrangement joins TRBV3-1 to TRBJ2-2, with 8 bases that match TRBD2. Germline CDR1 LGHDT, CDR2 YNNKEL (reference sequence). This CDR3 spans 17 amino acids. The J segment lost 1 base and the V segment lost 1 base, leaving 5 bases of the junction unmatched. As DNA, the CDR3 is TGTGCCAGCAGCCAAGGAACGGGAGGGCTGAACACCGGGGAGCTGTTTTTT. It encodes CASSQGTGGLNTGELFF.

The chain couples TRBV30 to TRBJ2-7, with 11 bases that match TRBD1. In germline, CDR1 is GTSNPN, CDR2 SVGIG (reference sequence). CDR3 length: 14 residues. V dropped 5 bases and J dropped 5; count of bases not matched to a gene: 8. Here the CDR3 DNA reads TGTGCCTGGGGCTCCGGGACAGGGGGAAACGAGCAGTACTTC. This encodes CAWGSGTGGNEQYF.

At least ten counts were recorded for this clonotype. Here the CDR3 DNA reads TGCAGTGCTACACTAGTAGGTGAGCAGTTCTTC. This sequence encodes CSATLVGEQFF. This chain links TRBV20-1 with TRBJ2-1, with D tentatively TRBD2 (5 bases). The germline CDR1 and CDR2 sequences are DFQATT and SNEGSKA (reference sequence). This CDR3 contains 11 residues. The ends were cut back, 4 bases at V and 9 bases at J, with 10 bases in the middle.